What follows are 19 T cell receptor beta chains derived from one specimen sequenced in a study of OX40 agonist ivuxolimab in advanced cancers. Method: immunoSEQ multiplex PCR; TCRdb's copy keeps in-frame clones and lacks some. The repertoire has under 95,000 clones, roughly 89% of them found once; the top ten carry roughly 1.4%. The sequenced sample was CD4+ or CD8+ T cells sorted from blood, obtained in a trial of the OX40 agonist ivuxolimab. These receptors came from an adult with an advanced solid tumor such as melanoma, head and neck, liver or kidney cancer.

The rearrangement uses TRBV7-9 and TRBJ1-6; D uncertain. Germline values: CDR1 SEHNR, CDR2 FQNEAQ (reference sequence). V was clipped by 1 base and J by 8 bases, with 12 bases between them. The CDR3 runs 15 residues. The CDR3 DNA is TGTGCCAGCAGCTTAGACGGCACAGACCATTCACCCCTCCACTTT. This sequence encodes CASSLDGTDHSPLHF.

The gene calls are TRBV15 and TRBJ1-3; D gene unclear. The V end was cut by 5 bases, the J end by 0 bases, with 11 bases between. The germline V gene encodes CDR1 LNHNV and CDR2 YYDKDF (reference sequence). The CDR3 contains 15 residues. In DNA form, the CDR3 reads TGTGCCACCAGCCAAAAAGCCCCCTCTGGAAACACCATATATTTT. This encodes CATSQKAPSGNTIYF.

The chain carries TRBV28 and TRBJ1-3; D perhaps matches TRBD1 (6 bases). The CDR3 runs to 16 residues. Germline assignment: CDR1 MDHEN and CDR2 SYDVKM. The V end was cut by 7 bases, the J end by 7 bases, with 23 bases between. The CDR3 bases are TGTGCCAGCACCTCGAAAGGGCGGCAGGGGTTGAACACCATATATTTT. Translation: CASTSKGRQGLNTIYF.

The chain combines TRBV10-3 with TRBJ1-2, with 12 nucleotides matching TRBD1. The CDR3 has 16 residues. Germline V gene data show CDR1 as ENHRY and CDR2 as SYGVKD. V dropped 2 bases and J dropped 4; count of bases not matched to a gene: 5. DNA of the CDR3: TGTGCCATCAGTGAGCCAGGGACAGGGGGCGGCTATGGCTACACCTTC. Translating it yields CAISEPGTGGGYGYTF.

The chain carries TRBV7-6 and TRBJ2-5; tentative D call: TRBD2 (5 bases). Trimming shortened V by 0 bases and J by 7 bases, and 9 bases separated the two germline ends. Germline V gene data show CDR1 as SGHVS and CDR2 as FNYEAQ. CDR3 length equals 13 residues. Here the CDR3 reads CASSLAGAGTQYF. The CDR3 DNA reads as TGTGCCAGCAGCTTAGCGGGCGCGGGGACCCAGTACTTC.

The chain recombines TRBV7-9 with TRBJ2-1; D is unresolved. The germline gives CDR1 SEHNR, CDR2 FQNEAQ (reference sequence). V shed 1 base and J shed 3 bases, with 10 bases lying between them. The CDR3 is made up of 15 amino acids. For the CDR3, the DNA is TGTGCCAGCAGCTTAGTCTTGGGCGACTACAATGAGCAGTTCTTC. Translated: CASSLVLGDYNEQFF.

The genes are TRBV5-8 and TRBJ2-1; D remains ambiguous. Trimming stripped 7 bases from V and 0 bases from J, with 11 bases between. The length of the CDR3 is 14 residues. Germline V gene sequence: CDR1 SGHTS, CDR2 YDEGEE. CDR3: CASYSTSSYNEQFF. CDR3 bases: TGTGCCAGCTACTCTACCAGCTCCTACAATGAGCAGTTCTTC.

Written as DNA, the CDR3 is TGCAGCGTTGAAGATATGGGACTAGCGGTCGCCTACAATGAGCAGTTCTTC. It specifies CSVEDMGLAVAYNEQFF. The V gene is TRBV29-1, the J gene TRBJ2-1; TRBD2 agrees at 11 bases. The CDR3 covers 17 residues. Looked up from germline, CDR1 is SQVTM and CDR2 is ANQGSEA. V gave up 0 bases and J gave up 2 bases; unmatched junction bases: 6.

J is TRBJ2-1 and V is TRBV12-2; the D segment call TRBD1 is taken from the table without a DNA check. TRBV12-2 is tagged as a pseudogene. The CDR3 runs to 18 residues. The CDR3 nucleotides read TGTGCAAGTCGCTTACCTCCGGGGCAGGGGGTCCCCTACAATGAGCAGTTCTTC. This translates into CASRLPPGQGVPYNEQFF.

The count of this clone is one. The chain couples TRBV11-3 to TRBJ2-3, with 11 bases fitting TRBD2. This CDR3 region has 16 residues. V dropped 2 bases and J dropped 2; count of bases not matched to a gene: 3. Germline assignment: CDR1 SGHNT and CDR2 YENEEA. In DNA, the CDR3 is TGTGCCAGCAGCTTAATAGCGGGGGGGCCCACAGATACGCAGTATTTT. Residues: CASSLIAGGPTDTQYF.

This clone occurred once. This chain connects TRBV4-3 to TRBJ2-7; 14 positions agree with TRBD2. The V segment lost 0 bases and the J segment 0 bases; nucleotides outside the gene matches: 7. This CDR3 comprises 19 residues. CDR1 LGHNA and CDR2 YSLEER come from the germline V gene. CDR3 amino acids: CASSQESPGLAGDSYEQYF. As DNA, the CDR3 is TGCGCCAGCAGCCAAGAATCCCCGGGACTAGCGGGGGACTCCTACGAGCAGTACTTC.

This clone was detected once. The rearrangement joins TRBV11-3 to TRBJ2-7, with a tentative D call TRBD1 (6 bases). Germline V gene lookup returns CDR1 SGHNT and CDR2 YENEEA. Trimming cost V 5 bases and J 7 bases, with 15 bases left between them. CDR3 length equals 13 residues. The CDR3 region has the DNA TGTGCCAGCAGCCGATCAGGGGTGGGGGAGCAGTACTTC. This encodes CASSRSGVGEQYF.

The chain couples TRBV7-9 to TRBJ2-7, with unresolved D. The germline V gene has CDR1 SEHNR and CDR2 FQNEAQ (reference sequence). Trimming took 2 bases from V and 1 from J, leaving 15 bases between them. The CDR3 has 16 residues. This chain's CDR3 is CASSLRERVGSYEQYF. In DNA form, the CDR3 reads TGTGCCAGCAGCTTAAGGGAAAGAGTTGGATCCTACGAGCAGTACTTC.

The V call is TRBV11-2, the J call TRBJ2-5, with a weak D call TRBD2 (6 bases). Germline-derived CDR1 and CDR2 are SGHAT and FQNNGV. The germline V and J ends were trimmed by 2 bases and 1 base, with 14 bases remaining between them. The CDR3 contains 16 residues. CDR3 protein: CASSLNPQGGQETQYF. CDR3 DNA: TGTGCCAGCAGCTTAAACCCTCAGGGAGGCCAAGAGACCCAGTACTTC.

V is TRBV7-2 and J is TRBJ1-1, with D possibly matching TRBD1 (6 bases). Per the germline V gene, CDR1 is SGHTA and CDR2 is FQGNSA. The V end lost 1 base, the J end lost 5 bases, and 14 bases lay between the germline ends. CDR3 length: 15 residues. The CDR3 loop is CASSLEGGPATEAFF. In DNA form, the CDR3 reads TGTGCCAGCAGCTTAGAGGGGGGGCCGGCGACTGAAGCTTTCTTT. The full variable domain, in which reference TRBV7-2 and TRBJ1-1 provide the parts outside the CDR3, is GAGVSQSPSNKVTEKGKDVELRCDPISGHTALYWYRQSLGQGLEFLIYFQGNSAPDKSGLPSDRFSAERTGGSVSTLTIQRTQQEDSAVYLCASSLEGGPATEAFFGQGTRLTVV.

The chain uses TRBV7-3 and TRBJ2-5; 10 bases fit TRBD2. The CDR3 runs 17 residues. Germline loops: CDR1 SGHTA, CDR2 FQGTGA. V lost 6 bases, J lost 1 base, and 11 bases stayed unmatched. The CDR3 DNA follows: TGTGCCAGCAGTCCTTTCTCCCTAGCGGGGGTCCAAGAGACCCAGTACTTC. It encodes CASSPFSLAGVQETQYF.

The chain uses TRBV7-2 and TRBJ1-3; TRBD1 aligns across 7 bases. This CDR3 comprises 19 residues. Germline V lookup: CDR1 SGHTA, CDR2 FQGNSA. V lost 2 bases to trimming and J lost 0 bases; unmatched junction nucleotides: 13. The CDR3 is CASSLSLSPAGGSGNTIYF. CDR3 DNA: TGTGCCAGCAGCTTATCCCTTTCGCCGGCAGGGGGCTCTGGAAACACCATATATTTT.

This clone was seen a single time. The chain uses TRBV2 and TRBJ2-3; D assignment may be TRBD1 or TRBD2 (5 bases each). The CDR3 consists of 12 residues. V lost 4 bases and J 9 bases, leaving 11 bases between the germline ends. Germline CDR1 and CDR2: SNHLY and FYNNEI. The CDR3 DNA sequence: TGTGCCAGCAGTGCCCGTCGGGGCACGCAGTATTTT. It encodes CASSARRGTQYF.

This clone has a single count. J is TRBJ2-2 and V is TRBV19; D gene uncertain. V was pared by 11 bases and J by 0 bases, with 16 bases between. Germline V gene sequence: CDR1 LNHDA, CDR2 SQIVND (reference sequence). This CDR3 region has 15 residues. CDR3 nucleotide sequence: TGTGCCTCAAAGCAGGAAGGAGCGAACACCGGGGAGCTGTTTTTT. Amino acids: CASKQEGANTGELFF.